Below, 11 T cell receptor beta chains from the same sample are listed, as sequenced in a study of T cell responses to AZD1222 COVID-19 vaccine. TCRdb's table, derived via immunoSEQ multiplex PCR, lists solely in-frame clones and lacks some. The sample includes 110,000 to 150,000 clones, about 90% seen only once; the top ten take roughly 3.4%. Sequencing was performed on peripheral blood, taken 28 days after the second AZD1222 dose. The receptors stem from an adult who received the AZD1222 COVID-19 vaccine.

V is TRBV9 and J is TRBJ2-3; 9 bases match TRBD2. CDR3 length: 16 amino acids. Per germline, CDR1 SGDLS and CDR2 YYNGEE. Trimming took 0 bases from V and 4 from J; bases not matched to a gene: 6. CDR3 in DNA: TGTGCCAGCAGCGTAGCAGGCGGGGGGGTTGCAGATACGCAGTATTTT. This encodes CASSVAGGGVADTQYF.

The chain has TRBV3-1 (or the pseudogene TRBV3-2) and TRBJ2-1; 8 nucleotides align to TRBD2. From germline, CDR1 is LGHDT and CDR2 YNNKEL (reference sequence). J lost 5 bases, V lost 0 bases, and 12 bases had no gene match. This CDR3 is 18 amino acids long. For the CDR3, the DNA is TGTGCCAGCAGCCAAGAATCCGGGGCGAGCGGGAGTCACAATGAGCAGTTCTTC. Its protein product is CASSQESGASGSHNEQFF.

V is TRBV4-3 and J is TRBJ1-6; the D is unclear. The CDR3 extends over 15 amino acids. The ends were cut back, 0 bases at V and 8 bases at J, with 11 bases in the middle. Germline V CDR1 and CDR2: LGHNA, YSLEER. The CDR3 here is CASSQDPTGDSPLHF. CDR3 nucleotide sequence: TGCGCCAGCAGCCAAGATCCCACCGGGGATTCACCCCTCCACTTT.

Only a few counts were recorded for this clone. The chain joins TRBV5-1 to TRBJ2-1, with 15 bases identical to TRBD2. Per the germline V gene, CDR1 is SGHRS and CDR2 is YFSETQ. This CDR3 is 20 amino acids long. V gave up 4 bases and J gave up 0 bases; unmatched junction bases: 11. CDR3 loop: CASSPPGLAGGASSYNEQFF. The CDR3 DNA reads as TGCGCCAGCAGCCCACCGGGACTAGCGGGAGGCGCAAGCTCCTACAATGAGCAGTTCTTC.

Only one count was recorded for this clone. The gene calls are TRBV6-5 and TRBJ2-1; D remains ambiguous. The germline V gene has CDR1 MNHEY and CDR2 SVGAGI. The CDR3 is made up of 13 amino acids. Trimming left V 4 bases short and J 3 bases short, with 7 bases between. CDR3 DNA sequence: TGTGCCAGCAGTTCCACAGTCTACAATGAGCAGTTCTTC. Its translation is CASSSTVYNEQFF.

This clone was counted once. The gene calls are TRBV2 and TRBJ2-7; D may be TRBD2 (5 bases). The germline gives CDR1 SNHLY, CDR2 FYNNEI. V was trimmed by 6 bases and J by 2 bases, leaving 11 bases between them. The CDR3 is made up of 13 amino acids. As DNA, the CDR3 is TGTGCCAGCAGACCGACGGGAACCTACGAGCAGTACTTC. Encoded protein: CASRPTGTYEQYF.

The chain employs TRBV9 and TRBJ1-2; D gene uncertain. This CDR3 is built from 15 residues. Trimming shortened V by 0 bases and J by 0 bases, and 9 bases separated the two germline ends. Germline V lookup: CDR1 SGDLS, CDR2 YYNGEE. The CDR3 protein is CASSVEGSPNYGYTF. The CDR3 DNA is TGTGCCAGCAGCGTAGAAGGGAGCCCTAACTATGGCTACACCTTC.

This rearrangement joins TRBV5-4 to TRBJ2-7; a weak D match, TRBD1 (5 bases). Trimming cost V 2 bases and J 0 bases, with 12 bases left between them. The CDR3 loop spans 15 amino acids. Germline CDR1 and CDR2: SGHNT and YYREEE (reference sequence). In DNA form, the CDR3 reads TGTGCCAGCAGCTTTTCAGGGTTCGACTCCTACGAGCAGTACTTC. Translating it yields CASSFSGFDSYEQYF.

This rearrangement joins TRBV7-9 to TRBJ2-5; TRBD2 aligns across 10 bases. The CDR3 covers 16 residues. Germline values: CDR1 SEHNR, CDR2 FQNEAQ (reference sequence). Trimming removed 5 bases from V and 5 bases from J; junction bases left unmatched: 11. Written as DNA, the CDR3 is TGTGCCAGCAGCCCTAAGCTAGCGGGAGTGGGTGAGACCCAGTACTTC. Translating it yields CASSPKLAGVGETQYF. Variable domain in full (rest from reference TRBV7-9 and TRBJ2-5): DTGVSQNPRHKITKRGQNVTFRCDPISEHNRLYWYRQTLGQGPEFLTYFQNEAQLEKSRLLSDRFSAERPKGSFSTLEIQRTEQGDSAMYLCASSPKLAGVGETQYFGPGTRLLVL.

This chain connects TRBV20-1 to TRBJ2-7; TRBD1 matches 7 bases. Germline CDR1 DFQATT, CDR2 SNEGSKA (reference sequence). The CDR3 sequence is 11 residues long. CDR3 nucleotides: TGCAGTGCCCCCCTCGGACAGGCATCTTTAGTC. Its protein product is CSAPLGQASLV.

This chain connects TRBV27 to TRBJ2-1; TRBD2 matches at 11 bases. Trimming took 5 bases from V and 8 from J; bases not matched to a gene: 8. Germline CDR1 and CDR2: MNHEY and SMNVEV (reference sequence). The CDR3 loop spans 15 amino acids. The DNA of the CDR3 is TGTGCCAGCAGTCCCTCGGGACTAGCGGTGGATGAGCAGTTCTTC. Protein product: CASSPSGLAVDEQFF.